Presented here are 28 T cell receptor beta chains from one specimen sequenced in a study of blood T cell repertoires in COVID-19. Some clones are missing from TCRdb's copy, which holds only in-frame ones; the method was immunoSEQ multiplex PCR. The table includes about 120,000 clones, 70% to 85% detected once. The sequenced sample consisted of peripheral blood. Receptors originate from a man in his forties or fifties with acute or convalescent COVID-19.

V gene TRBV5-1 combines with J gene TRBJ1-1; possibly TRBD1 for D (6 bases). This CDR3 region has 16 residues. CDR1 and CDR2 from the germline V gene are SGHRS and YFSETQ. Between the trimmed V and J ends, which lost 1 base and 1 base, there was a span of 14 bases. This CDR3 reads CASSLTGRTQNTEAFF. CDR3 sequence (DNA): TGCGCCAGCAGCTTGACAGGGCGAACCCAGAACACTGAAGCTTTCTTT.

This chain joins TRBV18 and TRBJ2-7; the D gene is possibly TRBD2 (5 bases). Germline V gene sequence: CDR1 KGHSH, CDR2 LQKENI. This CDR3 contains 15 residues. V was clipped by 0 bases and J by 5 bases, with 14 bases between them. In nucleotides, the CDR3 is TGTGCCAGCTCACCACCGGCTGCGAGGGTCCACGAGCAGTACTTC. It translates to CASSPPAARVHEQYF.

This clone appeared once. The J gene is TRBJ1-2, the V gene TRBV7-6, with 10 bases fitting TRBD1. V dropped 4 bases and J dropped 9; count of bases not matched to a gene: 8. In germline, CDR1 is SGHVS, CDR2 FNYEAQ. The CDR3 covers 14 residues. CDR3 nucleotide sequence: TGTGCCAGCAGCTCCCGGGACAGGGGAGAGAGCTACACCTTC. It codes for CASSSRDRGESYTF.

The rearrangement links TRBV10-3 to TRBJ1-1, with TRBD1 as a possible D gene (6 bases). CDR1 ENHRY and CDR2 SYGVKD come from the germline V gene. This CDR3 region has 14 residues. Trimming removed 0 bases from V and 2 bases from J, with 7 bases in between. The CDR3 coding sequence is TGTGCCATCAGTGAGTCGGGACAAAACACTGAAGCTTTCTTT. This encodes CAISESGQNTEAFF.

The V and J genes are TRBV7-3 and TRBJ2-1, with 8 positions matching TRBD2. The CDR3 is 14 residues long. Germline CDR1 SGHTA, CDR2 FQGTGA. Germline trimming cut 5 bases from V and 8 bases from J; bases unmatched to any gene: 8. CDR3 bases: TGTGCCAGCAGCGACGGACTAGCTTTGGATGAGCAGTTCTTC. It translates to CASSDGLALDEQFF.

The sample holds a few counts of this clone. The V and J genes are TRBV15 and TRBJ2-1, with 7 positions matching TRBD2. V was pared by 5 bases and J by 5 bases, with 12 bases of the junction left unmatched. The CDR3 covers 16 residues. Germline CDR1 is LNHNV and CDR2 is YYDKDF (reference sequence). CDR3 loop: CATSPRGTTSNNEQFF. The CDR3 nucleotides read TGTGCCACCAGCCCCCGGGGGACTACCTCTAACAATGAGCAGTTCTTC. Combining the CDR3 with reference TRBV15 and TRBJ2-1 gives the whole variable domain DAMVIQNPRYQVTQFGKPVTLSCSQTLNHNVMYWYQQKSSQAPKLLFHYYDKDFNNEADTPDNFQSRRPNTSFCFLDIRSPGLGDTAMYLCATSPRGTTSNNEQFFGPGTRLTVL.

The chain links TRBV25-1 to TRBJ2-1, with 8 positions matching TRBD2. CDR1 is MGHDK and CDR2 is SYGVNS in the germline V gene. V lost 7 bases, J lost 8 bases, and 7 bases stayed unmatched. This CDR3 is built from 13 residues. As DNA, the CDR3 is TGTGCCAGCAATAGCGGGGCGCATGATGAGCAGTTCTTC. Its protein product is CASNSGAHDEQFF.

The V gene is TRBV19, the J gene TRBJ1-2, with 7 positions matching TRBD1. Germline-derived CDR1 and CDR2 are LNHDA and SQIVND (reference sequence). With 7 bases clipped from V and 4 bases from J, the junction kept 6 bases outside the gene matches. The CDR3 consists of 13 residues. CDR3: CASTPGQIYGYTF. Here the CDR3 DNA reads TGTGCCAGTACACCGGGACAGATCTATGGCTACACCTTC. The full variable domain, rest sourced from reference TRBV19 and TRBJ1-2, is DGGITQSPKYLFRKEGQNVTLSCEQNLNHDAMYWYRQDPGQGLRLIYYSQIVNDFQKGDIAEGYSVSREKKESFPLTVTSAQKNPTAFYLCASTPGQIYGYTFGSGTRLTVV.

The V and J genes are TRBV19 and TRBJ2-1, with D perhaps TRBD1 (8 bases). This CDR3 region has 15 residues. The germline CDR1 and CDR2 sequences are LNHDA and SQIVND (reference sequence). V lost 5 bases and J 6 bases, leaving 17 bases between the germline ends. CDR3 region: CASSPDREGFNEQFF. The CDR3 DNA follows: TGTGCCAGTAGTCCGGACAGGGAGGGATTCAATGAGCAGTTCTTC.

CDR3 sequence (DNA): TGTGCCAGCAGGGGGACAGGGCAAGAGACCCAGTACTTC. It encodes CASRGTGQETQYF. The chain uses TRBV2 and TRBJ2-5; 9 bases map to TRBD1. This CDR3 contains 13 residues. Germline CDR1 SNHLY, CDR2 FYNNEI. With V trimmed by 6 bases and J by 2 bases, 1 base remained unmatched.

The chain links TRBV10-2 to TRBJ2-7; D is possibly TRBD2 (6 bases). The CDR3 sequence is 15 residues long. Trimming shortened V by 0 bases and J by 0 bases, and 9 bases separated the two germline ends. Germline assignment: CDR1 WSHSY and CDR2 SAAADI. The CDR3, as DNA: TGCGCCAGCAGTGAGTCGGGGGGTGCCTCCTACGAGCAGTACTTC. Translating it yields CASSESGGASYEQYF.

This clone has a handful of counts. This chain joins TRBV4-2 and TRBJ2-1, with 7 bases fitting TRBD2. V was pared by 8 bases and J by 5 bases, with 9 bases of the junction left unmatched. Germline values: CDR1 LGHNA, CDR2 YNFKEQ. The CDR3 covers 14 residues. The chain's CDR3 is CASGMRLADNEQFF. DNA for the CDR3: TGTGCCAGCGGTATGCGGCTAGCGGACAATGAGCAGTTCTTC.

The chain couples TRBV30 to TRBJ1-2; unclear D gene. The CDR3 runs 13 residues. Trimming cost V 0 bases and J 4 bases, with 9 bases left between them. CDR1 is GTSNPN, CDR2 SVGIG, per germline (reference sequence). In DNA form, the CDR3 reads TGTGCCTGGAGTGTAGAGGGCTCCTATGGCTACACCTTC. Its translation is CAWSVEGSYGYTF.

The chain has TRBV5-1 and TRBJ2-2; D unclear. The CDR3 totals 16 residues. V gave up 1 base and J gave up 0 bases, with 10 bases separating them. The germline CDR1 and CDR2 sequences are SGHRS and YFSETQ. For the CDR3, the DNA is TGCGCCAGCAGCTTGTTTTCTACCTCGAACACCGGGGAGCTGTTTTTT. Encoded protein: CASSLFSTSNTGELFF.

The rearrangement joins TRBV24-1 to TRBJ2-3, with 12 positions matching TRBD2. V shed 3 bases, J shed 4 bases, and the junction held 4 bases outside the gene matches. Germline V gene data show CDR1 as KGHDR and CDR2 as SFDVKD. This CDR3 contains 16 residues. In DNA, the CDR3 is TGTGCCACCAGTGATCCGACTAGCGGGGGAGCAGATACGCAGTATTTT. Translation gives CATSDPTSGGADTQYF.

The chain carries TRBV20-1 and TRBJ1-5; 8 bases line up with TRBD1. Looked up from germline, CDR1 is DFQATT and CDR2 is SNEGSKA (reference sequence). The V gene end was trimmed by 4 bases and the J gene end by 11 bases; junction bases not matched to a gene: 7. The CDR3 runs to 12 residues. The DNA of the CDR3 is TGCAGTGCTACTGACAGGGGCTTGACCCAGCATTTT. Translation: CSATDRGLTQHF.

The CDR3 bases are TGTGCCAGCAGCCCGTCGGGGGAGGAATATGATACGCAGTATTTT. It yields the protein CASSPSGEEYDTQYF. The rearrangement links TRBV7-9 to TRBJ2-3; weak D call: TRBD2 (6 bases). The CDR3 loop spans 15 amino acids. CDR1 and CDR2 from the germline V gene are SEHNR and FQNEAQ (reference sequence). V was cut by 5 bases and J by 6 bases, with 18 bases left in between.

In its sample, this clone was seen a few times. The chain carries TRBV2 and TRBJ1-1; the D is unclear. The CDR3 runs to 15 residues. The germline V gene has CDR1 SNHLY and CDR2 FYNNEI. The V end was cut by 3 bases, the J end by 0 bases, with 11 bases between. The DNA for the CDR3 is TGTGCCAGCAGTGATCGCAGTGATCTGAACACTGAAGCTTTCTTT. Translation gives CASSDRSDLNTEAFF.

The rearrangement links TRBV9 to TRBJ2-1, with a tentative D call TRBD2 (6 bases). The CDR3 is 14 amino acids. Germline V gives CDR1 SGDLS, CDR2 YYNGEE. Trimming removed 7 bases from V and 0 bases from J, with 11 bases in between. Here the CDR3 DNA reads TGTGCCAGCGGACTACCCAGCTCCTACAATGAGCAGTTCTTC. This codes for CASGLPSSYNEQFF.

CDR3 sequence: CASSQEGRGTAFF. CDR3 nucleotide sequence: TGTGCCAGCAGCCAAGAGGGCAGGGGAACAGCTTTCTTT. The rearrangement links TRBV3-1 (or the pseudogene TRBV3-2) to TRBJ1-1; D may be TRBD1 (6 bases). V lost 0 bases and J lost 10, with 12 bases in between. Germline CDR1 reads LGHDT; CDR2 reads YNNKEL (reference sequence). The CDR3 has 13 amino acids.

The chain links TRBV21-1 to TRBJ1-2; TRBD1 is the table's D call and was not checked against the DNA. TRBV21-1 is listed as a pseudogene. The CDR3 has 20 amino acids. In DNA form, the CDR3 reads TGTGCCAGCAGCGAAAGAGGTCGGGCTGGGACAGGGGGCGTAGAATATGGCTACACCTTC. Residues: CASSERGRAGTGGVEYGYTF.

Here the CDR3 DNA reads TGTGCCAGCAGCCCGTTGAACACCGGGGAGCTGTTTTTT. Encoded protein: CASSPLNTGELFF. The genes are TRBV11-2 and TRBJ2-2; D is undetermined. Trimming stripped 5 bases from V and 1 base from J, with 5 bases between. Germline V gene data show CDR1 as SGHAT and CDR2 as FQNNGV. The CDR3 is made up of 13 amino acids.

Ten or more counts support this clone. The chain joins TRBV2 to TRBJ2-1, with 12 bases identical to TRBD2. Trimming cost V 6 bases and J 2 bases; bases outside gene matches: 2. Germline CDR1 and CDR2: SNHLY and FYNNEI. The CDR3 totals 15 residues. For the CDR3, the DNA is TGTGCCAGCAGAGCTAGCGGGGGGGCCTACAATGAGCAGTTCTTC. The encoded protein is CASRASGGAYNEQFF.

The chain uses TRBV18 and TRBJ2-3; 8 bases line up with TRBD1. Germline lookup yields CDR1 KGHSH and CDR2 LQKENI. The CDR3 totals 16 residues. V trimming: 3 bases; J trimming: 3 bases; junction bases outside the gene matches: 8. As DNA, the CDR3 is TGTGCCAGCTCACCCTCGGGCCAGGGGGCAACAGATACGCAGTATTTT. Translated, it gives CASSPSGQGATDTQYF.

The rearrangement joins TRBV2 to TRBJ2-3, with a tentative D call TRBD1 (6 bases). From germline, CDR1 is SNHLY and CDR2 FYNNEI. With 8 bases removed from V and 0 bases from J, the gap between germline ends came to 12 bases. The CDR3 is made up of 14 amino acids. As DNA, the CDR3 is TGTGCCAGCGGAAAGGACAGCAGCACAGATACGCAGTATTTT. Translated: CASGKDSSTDTQYF.

The V and J genes are TRBV28 and TRBJ1-5; D call uncertain. The CDR3 extends over 13 amino acids. Deletions cut 6 bases from V and 0 bases from J, with 6 bases between. Germline lookup yields CDR1 MDHEN and CDR2 SYDVKM. The CDR3 nucleotides are TGTGCCAGCAGGGTAGATAGCAATCAGCCCCAGCATTTT. The encoded protein is CASRVDSNQPQHF.

This clone was seen once. This chain uses TRBV28 with TRBJ2-1; D unclear. CDR1 MDHEN and CDR2 SYDVKM come from the germline V gene. With 6 bases removed from V and 5 bases from J, the gap between germline ends came to 8 bases. There are 12 residues in the CDR3. The CDR3 region is CASRQINNEQFF. CDR3 sequence (DNA): TGTGCCAGCAGACAGATAAACAATGAGCAGTTCTTC.

This clone showed up just once. The chain has TRBV7-8 and TRBJ1-2; 9 positions agree with TRBD1. This CDR3 spans 16 amino acids. Losses at the gene ends were 4 bases for V and 4 bases for J; bases not matched to a gene: 10. Germline CDR1 reads SGHVS; CDR2 reads FQNEAQ. This CDR3 is CASSSPGGQGAYGYTF. CDR3 sequence (DNA): TGTGCCAGCAGCTCCCCCGGGGGACAGGGAGCCTATGGCTACACCTTC.